Presented here are 4 T cell receptor beta chains from one specimen sequenced in a study of breast tumors, draining lymph nodes, adjacent tissues. TCRdb re-analysed the multiplex PCR reads in MiXCR, keeping a single row per CDR3 protein. This table holds roughly 80,000 distinct CDR3 sequences, approximately 19% found once. Axillary draining lymph nodes of breast cancer patients supplied the node samples. Sequenced sample: axillary lymph node tissue. The receptors here all came from a female donor with breast cancer. Some clones in this sample may be carry-over from other donors' samples.

DNA for the CDR3: TGTGCCAGCAGGGGAGCTGTCGCTGGCTACACCTTC. Encoded protein: CASRGAVAGYTF. The gene calls are TRBV27 and TRBJ1-2; no firm D call. Trimming stripped 6 bases from V and 7 bases from J, with 12 bases between. This CDR3 has 12 residues. Germline loops: CDR1 MNHEY, CDR2 SMNVEV (reference sequence).

This clonotype occurred many times. The chain joins TRBV4-2 to TRBJ1-5, with a weak D call TRBD1 (5 bases). CDR3 length: 14 residues. V lost 0 bases and J lost 7, with 10 bases in between. The germline V gene encodes CDR1 LGHNA and CDR2 YNFKEQ. In nucleotides, the CDR3 is TGTGCCAGCAGCCAAGATTCGGGGGACCAGCCCCAGCATTTT. Translated, it gives CASSQDSGDQPQHF.

The sample holds many counts of this clonotype. CDR3 DNA: TGCGCCAGCAGCCCCTCTGATGGGATACAAGAGACCCAGTACTTC. This codes for CASSPSDGIQETQYF. The V and J genes are TRBV5-1 and TRBJ2-5, with D unclear. This CDR3 region has 15 residues. Per the germline V gene, CDR1 is SGHRS and CDR2 is YFSETQ. Trimming cost V 4 bases and J 2 bases, with 15 bases left between them.

This clonotype showed up just a few times. The J gene is TRBJ1-1, the V gene TRBV7-2, with D hard to call. Germline V CDR1 and CDR2: SGHTA, FQGNSA. The CDR3 runs 15 residues. Trimming removed 3 bases at V and 4 bases at J, with 15 bases between. The CDR3 region has the DNA TGTGCCAGCAGCTTGGTTTTTCCTGGATCCACTGAAGCTTTCTTT. It codes for CASSLVFPGSTEAFF.